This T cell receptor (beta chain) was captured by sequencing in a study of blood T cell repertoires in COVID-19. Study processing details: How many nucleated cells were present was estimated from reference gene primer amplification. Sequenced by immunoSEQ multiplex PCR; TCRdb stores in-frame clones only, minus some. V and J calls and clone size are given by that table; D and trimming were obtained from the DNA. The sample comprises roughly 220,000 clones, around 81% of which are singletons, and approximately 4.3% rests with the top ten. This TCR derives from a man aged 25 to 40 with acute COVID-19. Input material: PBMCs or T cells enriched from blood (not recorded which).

In DNA, the CDR3 is TGTGCCAGCAGCCAGGGCAATCAGCCCCAGCATTTT. Translated: CASSQGNQPQHF. The chain uses TRBV5-6 and TRBJ1-5; D not certain. Germline loops: CDR1 SGHDT, CDR2 YYEEEE. The CDR3 runs to 12 residues. V was trimmed by 4 bases and J by 2 bases, leaving 4 bases between them.